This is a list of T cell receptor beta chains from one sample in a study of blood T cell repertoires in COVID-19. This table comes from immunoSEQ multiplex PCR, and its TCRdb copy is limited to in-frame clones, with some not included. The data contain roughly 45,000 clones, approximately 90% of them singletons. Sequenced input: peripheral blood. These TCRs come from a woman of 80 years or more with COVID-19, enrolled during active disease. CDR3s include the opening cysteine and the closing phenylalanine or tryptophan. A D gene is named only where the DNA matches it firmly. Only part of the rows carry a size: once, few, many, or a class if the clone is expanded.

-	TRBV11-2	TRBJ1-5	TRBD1	TGTGCCAGCAGCTTCGACAGGGGGAATCAGCCCCAGCATTTT	CASSFDRGNQPQHF
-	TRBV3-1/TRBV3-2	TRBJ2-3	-	TGTGCCAGCAGCCAAAGCCTAACTACTAAGCAGTATTTT	CASSQSLTTKQYF
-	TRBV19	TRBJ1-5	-	TGTGCCAGTAGTATAGCCCGGGGTCAGCCCCAGCATTTT	CASSIARGQPQHF
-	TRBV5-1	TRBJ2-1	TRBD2	TGCGCCAGTAAGCTAGCGGGAGGGCCCTATGAGCAGTTCTTC	CASKLAGGPYEQFF
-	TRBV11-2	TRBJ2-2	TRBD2	TGTGCCAGCAGCTCCTTAGCGGGAGGGCCTGGAACCGGGGAGCTGTTTTTT	CASSSLAGGPGTGELFF
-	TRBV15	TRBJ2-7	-	TGTGCCACCAGCAGAGATAGCATTGGGGGGACCGAGCAGTACTTC	CATSRDSIGGTEQYF
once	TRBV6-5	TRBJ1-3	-	TGTGCCAGCAGTTACTCGACAGCCTCTGGAAACACCATATATTTT	CASSYSTASGNTIYF
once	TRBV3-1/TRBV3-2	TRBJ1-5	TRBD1	TGTGCCAGCAGCCAAGGTAGAGACAGGGGGCCTTATAGCAATCAGCCCCAGCATTTT	CASSQGRDRGPYSNQPQHF
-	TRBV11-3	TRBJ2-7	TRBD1	TGTGCCAGCAGCTTAGACTCAAGACAGGGGGTATACGAGCAGTACTTC	CASSLDSRQGVYEQYF
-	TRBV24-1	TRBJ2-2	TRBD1	TGTGCCACCGGGTTAGGGACAGGTTACACCGGGGAGCTGTTTTTT	CATGLGTGYTGELFF
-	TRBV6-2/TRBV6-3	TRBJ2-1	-	TGTGCCAGCAGTTATTTGCGGGGCAATGAGCAGTTCTTC	CASSYLRGNEQFF
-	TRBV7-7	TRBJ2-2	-	TGTGCTAGCAGCTTAGAGTTAAGAGGGTACGCGAACACCGGGGAGCTGTTTTTT	CASSLELRGYANTGELFF
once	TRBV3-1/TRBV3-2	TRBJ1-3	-	TGTGCCAGCAGCCAAGATCTCCTCTCTACCTCGGGAAACACCATATATTTT	CASSQDLLSTSGNTIYF
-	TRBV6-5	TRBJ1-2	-	TGTGCCAGCACCTCTCGAGGTTGGGGCTACACCTTC	CASTSRGWGYTF
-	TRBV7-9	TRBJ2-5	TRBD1	TGTGCCAGCAGCCCATACAGGGGTGGGGAGACCCAGTACTTC	CASSPYRGGETQYF
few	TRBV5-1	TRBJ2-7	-	TGCGCCAGCAGCTCCGGAGGGGGGGAAGACGAGCAGTACTTC	CASSSGGGEDEQYF
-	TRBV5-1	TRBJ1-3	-	TGCGCTGTCAGGGCCCCACCTGGAAACACCATATATTTT	CAVRAPPGNTIYF
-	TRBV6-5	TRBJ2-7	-	TGTGCCAGCAGTTACTCTCGACAGGGAGGCTACGAGCAGTACTTC	CASSYSRQGGYEQYF
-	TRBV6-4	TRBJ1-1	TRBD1	TGTGCCAGCAGGACAGGGTCGCGGAACACTGAAGCTTTCTTT	CASRTGSRNTEAFF
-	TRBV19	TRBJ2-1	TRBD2	TGTGCCAGTAGTTCGACTAGCGGGAGACCCAATGAGCAGTTCTTC	CASSSTSGRPNEQFF
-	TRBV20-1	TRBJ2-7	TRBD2	TGCAGTGCTAGTTTAGCGGGAGGGGCCTACGAGCAGTACTTC	CSASLAGGAYEQYF
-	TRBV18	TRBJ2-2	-	TGTGCCACCGACGGGGGGCTAACCGGGGAGCTGTTTTTT	CATDGGLTGELFF
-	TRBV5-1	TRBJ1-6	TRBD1	TGCGCCAGCAGCCTGGGGGACAGAACATCACCCCTCCACTTT	CASSLGDRTSPLHF